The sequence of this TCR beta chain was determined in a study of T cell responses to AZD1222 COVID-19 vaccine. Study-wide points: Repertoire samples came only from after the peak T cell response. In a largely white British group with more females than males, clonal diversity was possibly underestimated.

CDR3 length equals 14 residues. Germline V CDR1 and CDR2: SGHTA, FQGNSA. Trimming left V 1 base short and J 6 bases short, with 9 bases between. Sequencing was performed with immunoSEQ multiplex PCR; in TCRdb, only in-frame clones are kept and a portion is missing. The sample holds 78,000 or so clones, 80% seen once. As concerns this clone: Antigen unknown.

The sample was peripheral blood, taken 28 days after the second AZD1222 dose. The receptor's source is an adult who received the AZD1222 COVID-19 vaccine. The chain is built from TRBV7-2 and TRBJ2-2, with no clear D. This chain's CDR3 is CASSLVVRAGELFF. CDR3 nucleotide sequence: TGTGCCAGCAGCTTAGTCGTACGGGCCGGGGAGCTGTTTTTT.